A selection of T cell receptor beta chains follows, all from one sample in a study of patients and donors after allogeneic stem cell transplantation. TCRdb used MiXCR to reprocess the RT-PCR reads, holding one entry per CDR3 protein. Of tens of thousands of distinct CDR3 sequences listed, around 49% are singletons. The sample comprised blood, either unsorted or a sorted T cell fraction (not recorded which). The source is a human donor who was either an allogeneic HSCT recipient or a stem cell or donor lymphocyte infusion donor (not recorded which). It is not recorded whose cells these are; they may come from a transplant donor. CDR3s include the opening cysteine and the closing phenylalanine or tryptophan. A D gene is named only where the DNA matches it firmly. Size is omitted from some rows. Given values are once, few, many or a class for expanded clones.

v_call	clone_size	d_call	j_call	cdr3_nt	cdr3_aa
TRBV27	NA	TRBD1	TRBJ1-2	TGTGCCAGCAGGGGGAACGGACAGGGAGAATCTAACTATGGCTACACCTTC	CASRGNGQGESNYGYTF
TRBV20-1	NA	NA	TRBJ1-2	TGCAGTGCTAGAGCACAGGCGAACTATGGCTACACCTTC	CSARAQANYGYTF
TRBV29-1	few	NA	TRBJ1-2	TGCAGCGTTGAAATGGACACCTCCTATGGCTACACCTTC	CSVEMDTSYGYTF
TRBV6-6	NA	TRBD1	TRBJ1-5	TGTGCCAGCAGTTACTCGAGGACAGGTTATAGCAATCAGCCCCAGCATTTT	CASSYSRTGYSNQPQHF
TRBV6-5	NA	NA	TRBJ1-3	TGTGCCAGCAGAACGCAGGGCAGCTCTGGAAACACCATATATTTT	CASRTQGSSGNTIYF
TRBV7-9	few	NA	TRBJ1-4	TGTGCCAGCATCCCGTTGGGGGTAGAGGCCAGTCGGAAACTGTTTTTT	CASIPLGVEASRKLFF
TRBV11-1	NA	TRBD1	TRBJ1-2	TGTGCCAGCAGTTGGGACAGGGATGGCTACACCTTC	CASSWDRDGYTF
TRBV2	few	NA	TRBJ2-5	TGTGCCAGCAGTGAAGGCGGGCGAGACCAGTACTTC	CASSEGGRDQYF
TRBV27	NA	NA	TRBJ2-5	TGTGCCAGCAGTGCGGGCCTCACCCAGGAGACCCAGTACTTC	CASSAGLTQETQYF
TRBV28	NA	NA	TRBJ1-4	TGTGCCAGCACCCTCCGGGCGAAAGGGGATGAAAAACTGTTTTTT	CASTLRAKGDEKLFF
TRBV12-3/TRBV12-4	NA	TRBD2	TRBJ2-1	TGTGCCAGCAGTTTAGGACTAGCGACTTACAATGAGCAGTTCTTC	CASSLGLATYNEQFF
TRBV27	few	NA	TRBJ1-1	TGTGCCAGCAGTTTATCGTTGGGGGGGAACACTGAAGCTTTCTTT	CASSLSLGGNTEAFF